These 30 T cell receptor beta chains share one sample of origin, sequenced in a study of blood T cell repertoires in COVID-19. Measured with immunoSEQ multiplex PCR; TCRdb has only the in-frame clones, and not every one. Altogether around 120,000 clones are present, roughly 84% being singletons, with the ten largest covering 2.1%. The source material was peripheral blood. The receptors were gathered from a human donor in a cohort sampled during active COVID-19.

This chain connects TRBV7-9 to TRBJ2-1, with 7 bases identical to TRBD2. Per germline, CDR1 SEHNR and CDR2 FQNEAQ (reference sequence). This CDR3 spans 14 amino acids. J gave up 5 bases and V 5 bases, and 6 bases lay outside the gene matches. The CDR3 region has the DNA TGTGCCAGCAGCCCCCGACTAGCCGACAATGAGCAGTTCTTC. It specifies CASSPRLADNEQFF.

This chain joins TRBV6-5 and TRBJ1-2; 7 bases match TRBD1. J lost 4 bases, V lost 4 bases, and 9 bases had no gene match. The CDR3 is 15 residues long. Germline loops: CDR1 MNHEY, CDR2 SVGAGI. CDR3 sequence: CASSFLRTGFYGYTF. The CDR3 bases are TGTGCCAGCAGTTTCCTCCGGACAGGCTTCTATGGCTACACCTTC.

CDR3 in DNA: TGTGCCTGGAGCGCCTTTTCTATGGATGGCTACACCTTC. Amino acid sequence: CAWSAFSMDGYTF. V usage is TRBV30 and J usage is TRBJ1-2; the D is unclear. The germline V and J ends were trimmed by 3 bases and 6 bases, with 14 bases remaining between them. This CDR3 has 13 residues. The germline V gene encodes CDR1 GTSNPN and CDR2 SVGIG (reference sequence).

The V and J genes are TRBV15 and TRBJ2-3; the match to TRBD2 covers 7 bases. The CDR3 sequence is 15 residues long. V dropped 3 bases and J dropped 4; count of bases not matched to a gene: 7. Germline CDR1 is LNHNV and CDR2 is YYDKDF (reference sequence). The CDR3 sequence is CATSSGLVVPDTQYF. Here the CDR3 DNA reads TGTGCCACCAGCAGTGGACTAGTAGTCCCAGATACGCAGTATTTT.

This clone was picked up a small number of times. The CDR3 nucleotides are TGTGCCTGGAGAAGTATGTTCGGTTCACCCCTCCACTTT. Its translation: CAWRSMFGSPLHF. This chain connects TRBV30 to TRBJ1-6; D is unresolved. The CDR3 spans 13 residues. Trimming pared 3 bases from V and 9 bases from J, leaving 12 bases between. Germline lookup yields CDR1 GTSNPN and CDR2 SVGIG (reference sequence).

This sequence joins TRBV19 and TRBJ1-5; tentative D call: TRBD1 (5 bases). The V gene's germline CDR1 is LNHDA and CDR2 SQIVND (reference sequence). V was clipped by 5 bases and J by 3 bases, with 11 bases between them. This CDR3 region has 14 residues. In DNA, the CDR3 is TGTGCCAGTAGTGGTCAGGGCTCCAATCAGCCCCAGCATTTT. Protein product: CASSGQGSNQPQHF.

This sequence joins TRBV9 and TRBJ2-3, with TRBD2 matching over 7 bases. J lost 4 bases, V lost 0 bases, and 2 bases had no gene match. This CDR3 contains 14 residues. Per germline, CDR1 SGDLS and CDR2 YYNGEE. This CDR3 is CASSVGAGADTQYF. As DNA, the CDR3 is TGTGCCAGCAGCGTAGGGGCGGGGGCAGATACGCAGTATTTT.

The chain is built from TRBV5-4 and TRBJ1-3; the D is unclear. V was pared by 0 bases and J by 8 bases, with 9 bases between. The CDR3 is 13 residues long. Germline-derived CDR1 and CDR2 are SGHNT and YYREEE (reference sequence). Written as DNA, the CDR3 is TGTGCCAGCAGCTTGGGTATATTCGACACCATATATTTT. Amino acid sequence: CASSLGIFDTIYF.

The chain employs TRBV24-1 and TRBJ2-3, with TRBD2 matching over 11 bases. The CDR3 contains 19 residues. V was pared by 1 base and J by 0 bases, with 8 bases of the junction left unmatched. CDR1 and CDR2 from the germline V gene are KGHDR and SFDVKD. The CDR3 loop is CATSDFETSGDTSTDTQYF. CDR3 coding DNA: TGTGCCACCAGTGATTTTGAGACTAGCGGGGATACTAGCACAGATACGCAGTATTTT.

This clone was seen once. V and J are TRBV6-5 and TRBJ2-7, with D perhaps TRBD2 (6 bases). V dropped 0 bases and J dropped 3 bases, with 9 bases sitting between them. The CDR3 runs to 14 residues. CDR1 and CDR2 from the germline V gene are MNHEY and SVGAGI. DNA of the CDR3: TGTGCCAGCAGTTACTCGAGCGGGTACTACGAGCAGTACTTC. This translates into CASSYSSGYYEQYF.

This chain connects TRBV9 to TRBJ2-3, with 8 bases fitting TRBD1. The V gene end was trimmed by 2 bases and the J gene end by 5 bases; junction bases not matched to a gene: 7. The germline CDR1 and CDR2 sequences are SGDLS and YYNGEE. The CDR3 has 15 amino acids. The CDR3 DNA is TGTGCCAGCAGCGTCAGGGGGCTCGGGGAAGATACGCAGTATTTT. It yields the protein CASSVRGLGEDTQYF.

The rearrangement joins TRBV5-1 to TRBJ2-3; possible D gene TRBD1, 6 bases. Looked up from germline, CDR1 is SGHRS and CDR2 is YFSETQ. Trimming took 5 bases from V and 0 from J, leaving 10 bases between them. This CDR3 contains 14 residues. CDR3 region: CASRPTGSTDTQYF. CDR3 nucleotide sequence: TGCGCCAGCAGGCCCACAGGGAGCACAGATACGCAGTATTTT.

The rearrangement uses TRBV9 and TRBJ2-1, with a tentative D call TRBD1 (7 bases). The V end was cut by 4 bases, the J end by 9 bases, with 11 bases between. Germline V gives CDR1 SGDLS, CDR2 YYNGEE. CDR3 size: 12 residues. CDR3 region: CASSQGGTEQFF. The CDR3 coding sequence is TGTGCCAGCAGCCAGGGGGGTACTGAGCAGTTCTTC. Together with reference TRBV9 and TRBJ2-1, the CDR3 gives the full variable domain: DSGVTQTPKHLITATGQRVTLRCSPRSGDLSVYWYQQSLDQGLQFLIQYYNGEERAKGNILERFSAQQFPDLHSELNLSSLELGDSALYFCASSQGGTEQFFGPGTRLTVL.

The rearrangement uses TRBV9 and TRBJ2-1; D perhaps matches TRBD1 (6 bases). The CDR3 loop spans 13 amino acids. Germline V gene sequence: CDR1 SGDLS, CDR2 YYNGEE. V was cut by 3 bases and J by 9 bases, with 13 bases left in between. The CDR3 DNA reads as TGTGCCAGCAGCGCCGGGACAACCTTTGAGCAGTTCTTC. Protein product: CASSAGTTFEQFF.

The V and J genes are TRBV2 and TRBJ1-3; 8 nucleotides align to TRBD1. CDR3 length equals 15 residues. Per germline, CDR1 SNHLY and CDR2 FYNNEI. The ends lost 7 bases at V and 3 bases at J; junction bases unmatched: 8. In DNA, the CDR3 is TGTGCCAGCAACGCAGGGGGCTATAGTGGAAACACCATATATTTT. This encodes CASNAGGYSGNTIYF.

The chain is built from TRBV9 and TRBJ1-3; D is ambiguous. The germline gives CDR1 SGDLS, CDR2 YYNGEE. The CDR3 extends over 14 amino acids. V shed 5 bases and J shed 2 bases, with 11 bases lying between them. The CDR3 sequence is CASSSSSAGNTIYF. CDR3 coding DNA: TGTGCCAGCAGTAGCAGTTCGGCTGGAAACACCATATATTTT.

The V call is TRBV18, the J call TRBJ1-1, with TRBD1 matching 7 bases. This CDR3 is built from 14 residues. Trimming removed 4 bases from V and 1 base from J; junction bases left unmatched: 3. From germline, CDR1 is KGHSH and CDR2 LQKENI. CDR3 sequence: CASSLTGQNTEAFF. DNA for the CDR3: TGTGCCAGCTCACTGACAGGGCAGAACACTGAAGCTTTCTTT.

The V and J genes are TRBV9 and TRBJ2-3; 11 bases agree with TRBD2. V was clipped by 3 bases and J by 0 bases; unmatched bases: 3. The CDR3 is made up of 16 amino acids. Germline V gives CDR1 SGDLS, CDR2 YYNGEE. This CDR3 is CASSAGLAASTDTQYF. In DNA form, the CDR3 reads TGTGCCAGCAGCGCGGGACTAGCGGCTAGCACAGATACGCAGTATTTT.

The CDR3 region is CASSLGTSGGAWYNEQFF. The CDR3 region has the DNA TGTGCCAGCAGCCTCGGGACTAGCGGGGGGGCATGGTACAATGAGCAGTTCTTC. This chain links TRBV7-3 with TRBJ2-1; 16 bases fit TRBD2. CDR1 and CDR2 (germline): SGHTA, FQGTGA. The CDR3 extends over 18 amino acids. Trimming removed 5 bases from V and 4 bases from J; junction bases left unmatched: 8.

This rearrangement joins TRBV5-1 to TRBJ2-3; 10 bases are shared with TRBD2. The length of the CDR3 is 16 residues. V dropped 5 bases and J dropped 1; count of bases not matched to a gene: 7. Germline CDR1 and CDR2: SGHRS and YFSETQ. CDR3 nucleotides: TGCGCCAGCAGTCCGTCAGGGACTAGCGGCACAGATACGCAGTATTTT. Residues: CASSPSGTSGTDTQYF.

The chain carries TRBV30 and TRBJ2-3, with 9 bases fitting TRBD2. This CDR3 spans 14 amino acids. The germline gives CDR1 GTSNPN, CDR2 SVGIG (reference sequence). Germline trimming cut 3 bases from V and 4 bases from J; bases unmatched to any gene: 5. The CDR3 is CAWSRRGGADTQYF. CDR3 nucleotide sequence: TGTGCCTGGAGCCGACGCGGGGGGGCAGATACGCAGTATTTT. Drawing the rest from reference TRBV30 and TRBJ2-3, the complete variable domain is SQTIHQWPATLVQPVGSPLSLECTVEGTSNPNLYWYRQAAGRGLQLLFYSVGIGQISSEVPQNLSASRPQDRQFILSSKKLLLSDSGFYLCAWSRRGGADTQYFGPGTRLTVL.

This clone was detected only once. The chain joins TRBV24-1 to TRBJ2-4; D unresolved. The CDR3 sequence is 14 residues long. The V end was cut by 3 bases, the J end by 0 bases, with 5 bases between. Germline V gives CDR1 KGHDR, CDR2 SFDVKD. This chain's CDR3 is CATSDPLAKNIQYF. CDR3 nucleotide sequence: TGTGCCACCAGTGATCCTCTAGCCAAAAACATTCAGTACTTC.

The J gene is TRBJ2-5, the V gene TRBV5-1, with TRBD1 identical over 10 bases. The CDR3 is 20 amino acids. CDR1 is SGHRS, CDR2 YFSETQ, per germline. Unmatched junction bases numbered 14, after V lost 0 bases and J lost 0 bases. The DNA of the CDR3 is TGCGCCAGCAGCTTGGCTCCCAGGGGACAGGGGAGCTCCAACCAAGAGACCCAGTACTTC. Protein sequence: CASSLAPRGQGSSNQETQYF.

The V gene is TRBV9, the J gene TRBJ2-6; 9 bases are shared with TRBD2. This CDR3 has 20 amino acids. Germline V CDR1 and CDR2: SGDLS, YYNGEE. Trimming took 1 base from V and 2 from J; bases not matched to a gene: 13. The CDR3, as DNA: TGTGCCAGCAGCGTATCCCGACTAGCGGCTAACGTCCCTGGGGCCAACGTCCTGACTTTC. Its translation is CASSVSRLAANVPGANVLTF.

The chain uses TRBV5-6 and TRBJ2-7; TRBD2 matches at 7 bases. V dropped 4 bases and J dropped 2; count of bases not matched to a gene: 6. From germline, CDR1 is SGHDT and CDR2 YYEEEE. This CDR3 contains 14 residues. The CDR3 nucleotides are TGTGCCAGCAGCCTCAGCGGGGTAGCCTACGAGCAGTACTTC. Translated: CASSLSGVAYEQYF.

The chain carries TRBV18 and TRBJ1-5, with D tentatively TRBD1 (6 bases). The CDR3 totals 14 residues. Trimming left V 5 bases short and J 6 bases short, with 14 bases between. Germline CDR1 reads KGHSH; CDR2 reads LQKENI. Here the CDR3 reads CASSGVQGIQPQHF. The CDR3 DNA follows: TGTGCCAGCTCAGGGGTTCAGGGGATTCAGCCCCAGCATTTT.

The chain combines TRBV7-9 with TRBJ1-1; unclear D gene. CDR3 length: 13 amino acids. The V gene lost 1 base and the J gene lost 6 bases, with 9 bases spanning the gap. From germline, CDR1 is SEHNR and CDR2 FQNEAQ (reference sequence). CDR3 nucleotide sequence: TGTGCCAGCAGCTTAGTGTCCGGGTCTGAAGCTTTCTTT. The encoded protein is CASSLVSGSEAFF. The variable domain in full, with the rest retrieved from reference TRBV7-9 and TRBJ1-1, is DTGVSQNPRHKITKRGQNVTFRCDPISEHNRLYWYRQTLGQGPEFLTYFQNEAQLEKSRLLSDRFSAERPKGSFSTLEIQRTEQGDSAMYLCASSLVSGSEAFFGQGTRLTVV.

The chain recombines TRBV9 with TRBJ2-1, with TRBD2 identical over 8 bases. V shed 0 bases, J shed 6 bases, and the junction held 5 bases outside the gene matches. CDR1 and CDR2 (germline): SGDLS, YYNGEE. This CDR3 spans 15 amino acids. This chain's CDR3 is CASSVVAGGVNEQFF. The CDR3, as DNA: TGTGCCAGCAGCGTAGTTGCGGGGGGCGTCAATGAGCAGTTCTTC.

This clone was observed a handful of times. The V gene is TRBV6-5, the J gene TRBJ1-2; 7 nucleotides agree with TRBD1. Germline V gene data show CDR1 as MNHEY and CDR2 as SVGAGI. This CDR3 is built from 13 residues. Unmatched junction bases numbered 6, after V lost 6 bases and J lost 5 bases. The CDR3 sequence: CASRKQGTYGYTF. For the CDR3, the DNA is TGTGCCAGCAGGAAACAGGGGACGTATGGCTACACCTTC.

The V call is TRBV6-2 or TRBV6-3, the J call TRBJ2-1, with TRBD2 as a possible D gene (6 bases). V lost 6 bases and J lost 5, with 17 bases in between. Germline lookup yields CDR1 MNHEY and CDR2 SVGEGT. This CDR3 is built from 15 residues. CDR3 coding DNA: TGTGCCAGCAGCGACCAGGTGCGGGGAAACAATGAGCAGTTCTTC. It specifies CASSDQVRGNNEQFF.